This T cell receptor beta chain is drawn from a study of low-dose radiotherapy and immunotherapy resistance in tumors (dated by TCRdb to 2022 to 2024). As for the study more broadly: Patients in Cohort 1 were given 0.5 Gy per fraction every 2 weeks, and the prescribed total PTV dose was 6.5 Gy. Cyclophosphamide 200 mg/m2 was administered intravenously every two weeks, one day before each radiation and immunotherapy administration. Eight patients were included in the translational analysis, namely three from the first dose cohort plus the first five from the second dose cohort. No randomization into treatment groups was done for the people taking part in the trial. Nivolumab was administered intravenously as a 240 mg flat dose every two weeks, and ipilimumab was administered intravenously at 1 mg/kg every six weeks. Patients in Cohort 2 were given 1 Gy per fraction every two weeks, for a total of 13 Gy across 26 weeks. Starting on cycle 1 day 1, patients took 300 mg of aspirin by mouth once daily for four cycles.

With regard to this clonotype: This receptor's antigen is unknown. No much larger clonotype is one base removed from it; base qualities were not supplied.

To make first-strand cDNA, Superscript III was used along with a set of TRAV- and TRBV-specific primers so that both the TCRalpha and TCRbeta chains were covered. An approximately 19-cycle PCR with Phusion amplified the TCRs, pairing a constant-region primer with the adapter that was attached to the V primers. The MessageAmp II aRNA Amplification Kit was used to amplify the isolated mRNA, with in vitro transcription run for over 15 hours at 37 degrees C. The Dynabeads mRNA DIRECT Purification Kit was used to isolate the mRNA for TCR sequencing. Indexed Illumina adapters were added in a second Phusion PCR of 25 cycles, after which AMPure XP beads were used to purify the products. Processing in the source paper ran as follows. Using custom Perl scripts, TCR sequences encoding the same protein were pooled, out-of-frame sequences were removed, and the abundance of each clonotype was computed. Any TCR sequence supported by only a single read was excluded from analysis. The metrics used to describe the repertoires included Shannon entropy, Gini index, clonality, richness, and the frequency of TCRs shared between repertoires. Using fastp trimming at Q25 and MiXCR clonotype assembly, TCRdb reanalyzed the public sequencing data and kept in-frame beta chains. Each record represents a unique CDR3 protein, reported with the most common genes and DNA among its rows. Clone size and V and J calls follow TCRdb, not the original study. Across this sample there are 7,500 to 9,500 distinct CDR3 sequences, with more than 65% seen only once. 6.5% to 8.5% of the sample is taken by the ten largest.

The donors came from RACIN, which was a single-arm phase I dose-escalation trial that paired nivolumab and ipilimumab with aspirin, low-dose cyclophosphamide and low-dose radiotherapy. To be eligible, a patient needed to have an advanced solid tumor that was TIL-negative. V loses 8 bases of germline sequence and J loses 4 bases, and the interval between the two ends is 18 bases. CDR3 length: 14 amino acids, cysteine to phenylalanine. The kept DNA is CDR3 alone, 42 bases in frame from the first base. CDR1 SGHRS and CDR2 YFSETQ are derived from the germline V gene. The clonotype was recovered from a human donor with advanced metastatic prostate, ovarian, gallbladder or colorectal cancer (not recorded which). This table probably holds off-target reads from a library built for another chain. This chain joins TRBV5-1 to TRBJ1-1; the D gene is perhaps TRBD1, from 5 matching bases. The sequenced DNA is TGCGCCAGTAGCAAGGGTGCAGGGAGCACTGAAGCTTTCTTT. Translated, it reads CASSKGAGSTEAFF.